These T cell receptor beta chains were read from a single sample in a study of chemoradiotherapy in HPV16-positive cancers. Clones were sequenced by immunoSEQ multiplex PCR, and TCRdb holds only the in-frame ones, with some missing. The sample carries about 7,000 clones, about 89% recorded once. The sample in question was tumor tissue, obtained from a patient who underwent chemoradiotherapy. Receptors were obtained from a human donor with HPV-associated anogenital cancer. CDR3s include the opening cysteine and the closing phenylalanine or tryptophan. Fields, in order: V gene, J gene, D gene, clone size, CDR3 protein, CDR3 DNA. A D gene is named only where the DNA matches it firmly. The listing skips clone size in some rows; elsewhere it reads once, few, many or a size class.

>TRBV6-6|TRBJ2-1|.|.
CASSYSLTRNEQFF
TGTGCCAGCAGTTACTCTCTTACGCGGAATGAGCAGTTCTTC
>TRBV13|TRBJ2-3|TRBD2|.
CASSLLSGRAWDTQYF
TGTGCCAGCAGCCTTCTTAGCGGGAGGGCCTGGGATACGCAGTATTTT
>TRBV5-1|TRBJ2-5|TRBD2|.
CASSLGLAEQETQYF
TGCGCCAGCAGCTTGGGACTAGCGGAACAAGAGACCCAGTACTTC
>TRBV29-1|TRBJ1-4|.|.
CSVAGTEFEKLFF
TGCAGCGTTGCCGGGACTGAGTTTGAAAAACTGTTTTTT
>TRBV7-9|TRBJ1-1|.|.
CASSLGSGNTEAFF
TGTGCCAGCAGCTTAGGGTCGGGAAATACTGAAGCTTTCTTT
>TRBV19|TRBJ1-2|.|.
CASSRWQGAGGGYTF
TGTGCCAGTAGCAGGTGGCAGGGTGCCGGAGGAGGCTACACCTTC
>TRBV5-8|TRBJ2-1|.|.
CASSLYNEQFF
TGTGCCAGCAGCCTATACAATGAGCAGTTCTTC
>TRBV2|TRBJ2-1|.|.
CASKGGTGYNEQFF
TGTGCCAGCAAAGGCGGGACGGGATACAATGAGCAGTTCTTC
>TRBV5-1|TRBJ2-3|.|once
CASSGLDTQYF
TGCGCCAGCAGCGGGTTGGATACGCAGTATTTT
>TRBV6-1|TRBJ2-7|TRBD1|.
CASSDRTGLDYEQYF
TGTGCCAGCAGTGATAGGACAGGATTAGACTACGAGCAGTACTTC
>TRBV30|TRBJ1-4|.|.
CAWRHGTANNEKLFF
TGTGCCTGGAGGCACGGGACGGCTAATAATGAAAAACTGTTTTTT
>TRBV27|TRBJ1-4|TRBD1|few
CASSLLGLGRGKEKLFF
TGTGCCAGCAGTTTATTAGGTCTGGGCAGGGGGAAGGAAAAACTGTTTTTT
>TRBV7-3|TRBJ2-2|.|.
CASSLLQGNTGELFF
TGTGCCAGCAGCTTACTGCAGGGGAACACCGGGGAGCTGTTTTTT
>TRBV11-3|TRBJ1-1|.|once
CASSLVTTEAFF
TGTGCCAGCAGCTTAGTTACCACTGAAGCTTTCTTT
>TRBV7-3|TRBJ2-1|TRBD1|.
CASSLGTGRDEQFF
TGTGCCAGCAGCTTAGGGACAGGGAGGGATGAGCAGTTCTTC
>TRBV5-1|TRBJ1-3|.|.
CASSFTSGLASGNTIYF
TGCGCCAGCAGCTTCACCTCCGGACTGGCCTCTGGAAACACCATATATTTT
>TRBV7-9|TRBJ1-4|.|.
CASSLSSTNEKLFF
TGTGCCAGCAGCTTAAGTTCAACTAATGAAAAACTGTTTTTT
>TRBV30|TRBJ1-6|.|.
CAWGTAVLHF
TGTGCCTGGGGGACGGCAGTTCTCCACTTT
>TRBV5-5|TRBJ1-2|.|once
CASSLGGFGYTF
TGTGCCAGCAGCTTAGGAGGGTTCGGCTACACCTTC
>TRBV5-4|TRBJ2-2|.|.
CASTSRQGGTGELFF
TGTGCCAGCACCTCGCGGCAGGGAGGTACCGGGGAGCTGTTTTTT
>TRBV7-2|TRBJ2-1|TRBD1|once
CASSRQGTVDEQFF
TGTGCCAGCAGCCGACAGGGAACCGTCGATGAGCAGTTCTTC
>TRBV27|TRBJ1-2|.|few
CASSLSNPPQSGYTF
TGTGCCAGCAGTTTATCGAACCCCCCCCAGTCTGGCTACACCTTC
>TRBV30|TRBJ2-7|TRBD1|.
CACPGTGGYEQYF
TGTGCCTGTCCCGGGACAGGGGGTTACGAGCAGTACTTC
>TRBV12-5|TRBJ2-1|TRBD1|.
CASGSSSGTGLGEQFF
TGTGCTAGTGGTTCCTCCTCCGGGACAGGGTTGGGTGAGCAGTTCTTC
>TRBV11-3|TRBJ2-1|.|.
CASSPRTEPGEQFF
TGTGCCAGCAGCCCCAGGACAGAGCCAGGTGAGCAGTTCTTC
>TRBV7-8|TRBJ2-7|TRBD2|.
CASSRSLAVEQYF
TGTGCCAGCAGCAGATCACTAGCGGTCGAGCAGTACTTC
>TRBV6-5|TRBJ1-1|.|.
CASRRNTEAFF
TGTGCCAGCAGACGGAACACTGAAGCTTTCTTT
>TRBV28|TRBJ2-7|TRBD1|.
CASSLPGQGVHEQYF
TGTGCCAGCAGCCTGCCGGGACAGGGAGTCCACGAGCAGTACTTC
>TRBV27|TRBJ2-7|TRBD2|.
CASNPGLASHEQYF
TGTGCCAGCAATCCGGGACTAGCCTCCCACGAGCAGTACTTC
>TRBV5-4|TRBJ2-7|.|.
CASSLGVGGSSYEQYF
TGTGCCAGCAGCTTGGGGGTCGGGGGCAGCTCCTACGAGCAGTACTTC
>TRBV5-1|TRBJ2-1|.|.
CASSVTAGEYYNEQFF
TGCGCCAGCAGCGTAACGGCAGGGGAGTACTACAATGAGCAGTTCTTC
>TRBV23-1|TRBJ2-7|TRBD2|.
CASSPSPGGIWYEQYF
TGCGCCAGCAGTCCGTCCCCGGGGGGAATCTGGTACGAGCAGTACTTC
>TRBV28|TRBJ2-7|TRBD1|.
CASSFAGTGFYEQYF
TGTGCCAGCAGTTTCGCCGGGACAGGGTTCTACGAGCAGTACTTC
>TRBV6-5|TRBJ1-2|TRBD1|once
CASTRTGATSYGYTF
TGTGCCAGCACTCGGACAGGCGCTACCTCTTATGGCTACACCTTC
>TRBV19|TRBJ1-4|.|once
CASSIDGAAATNEKLFF
TGTGCCAGTAGTATTGACGGGGCAGCAGCAACTAATGAAAAACTGTTTTTT
>TRBV27|TRBJ1-2|TRBD1|.
CASSFWGTGGTAGYTF
TGTGCCAGCAGTTTTTGGGGGACAGGTGGGACTGCGGGCTACACCTTC
>TRBV27|TRBJ2-1|.|.
CASDAGTRDGNEQFF
TGTGCCAGCGACGCAGGGACCCGAGACGGCAATGAGCAGTTCTTC
>TRBV28|TRBJ2-2|TRBD2|.
CATSAGGRTGELFF
TGTGCCACCTCAGCGGGAGGGAGGACCGGGGAGCTGTTTTTT
>TRBV6-5|TRBJ1-2|.|few
CASRSPSELYGYTF
TGTGCCAGCAGATCGCCTTCAGAATTATATGGCTACACCTTC
>TRBV6-5|TRBJ1-3|.|.
CASSYQFSGNTIYF
TGTGCCAGCAGTTACCAGTTCTCTGGAAACACCATATATTTT
>TRBV9|TRBJ1-1|.|.
CASSGRTEAFF
TGTGCCAGCAGCGGGCGCACTGAAGCTTTCTTT
>TRBV14|TRBJ1-4|.|.
CASSQFLREKLFF
TGTGCCAGCAGCCAGTTCCTGAGGGAAAAACTGTTTTTT
>TRBV5-4|TRBJ2-5|TRBD2|.
CASCIWGGETQYF
TGTGCCAGCTGTATTTGGGGGGGGGAGACCCAGTACTTC
>TRBV7-9|TRBJ1-4|.|.
CASSLASGFRGEKLFF
TGTGCCAGCAGCTTAGCGTCGGGGTTCAGAGGTGAAAAACTGTTTTTT
>TRBV6-1|TRBJ2-7|TRBD1|.
CASGTGAPYEQYF
TGTGCCAGCGGGACAGGGGCTCCGTACGAGCAGTACTTC
>TRBV2|TRBJ2-3|.|.
CASSEGPTRGDTQYF
TGTGCCAGCAGTGAGGGACCTACAAGGGGGGATACGCAGTATTTT
>TRBV6-5|TRBJ2-5|TRBD2|.
CASSYEPGLAMKTQYF
TGTGCCAGCAGTTACGAACCGGGACTAGCAATGAAGACCCAGTACTTC
>TRBV19|TRBJ2-2|.|.
CASSIPFATGELFF
TGTGCCAGTAGTATACCATTCGCTACCGGGGAGCTGTTTTTT